What follows are 32 T cell receptor beta chains derived from one specimen sequenced in a study of beta chain features in type 1 diabetes. The whole isolated RNA underwent reverse transcription, so sequencing captured expressed TCRB transcripts. Only in-frame clones appear in the TCRdb table, and some are missing; sequencing was by immunoSEQ multiplex PCR. The repertoire consists of roughly 400,000 clones, with about 16% occurring once and the leading ten covering approximately 0.02%. Sequenced material: naive CD4+ T cells from blood. The receptors were gathered from a woman aged 18-30 years in good health.

The rearrangement joins TRBV9 to TRBJ1-1; D is unresolved. Trimming took off 3 bases at V and 0 bases at J, with 12 bases between the two ends. CDR1 SGDLS and CDR2 YYNGEE come from the germline V gene. The CDR3 length is 15 residues. The CDR3, as DNA: TGTGCCAGCAGCGCAGCCTACAGCATGAACACTGAAGCTTTCTTT. Translation: CASSAAYSMNTEAFF.

This clone has just a few counts. The gene calls are TRBV29-1 and TRBJ2-5, with 7 bases matching TRBD2. With 7 bases clipped from V and 8 bases from J, the junction kept 10 bases outside the gene matches. The CDR3 runs to 12 residues. Germline V lookup: CDR1 SQVTM, CDR2 ANQGSEA. The CDR3, as DNA: TGCAGCGGCCAGCGGGATGTGGGAACCCAGTACTTC. Translated: CSGQRDVGTQYF.

This clone has only a few counts. The chain combines TRBV28 with TRBJ1-5; 9 bases are a match to TRBD1. From germline, CDR1 is MDHEN and CDR2 SYDVKM. V lost 4 bases, J lost 7 bases, and 8 bases stayed unmatched. This CDR3 has 15 residues. CDR3 protein: CASSSSGQGIQPQHF. The CDR3 DNA reads as TGTGCCAGCAGTTCCTCGGGACAGGGTATCCAGCCCCAGCATTTT.

This rearrangement joins TRBV19 to TRBJ1-5; maybe TRBD1 (5 bases). The CDR3 runs to 17 residues. V was cut by 6 bases and J by 0 bases, with 18 bases left in between. The germline V gene has CDR1 LNHDA and CDR2 SQIVND (reference sequence). The CDR3 nucleotides are TGTGCCAGTAGGGCCCAGGGCGCCCTATATAGCAATCAGCCCCAGCATTTT. As protein: CASRAQGALYSNQPQHF.

The J gene is TRBJ1-5, the V gene TRBV28, with 12 bases identical to TRBD1. The germline gives CDR1 MDHEN, CDR2 SYDVKM. The junction had 5 bases not matched to a gene; V was cut back by 5 bases and J by 6 bases. The CDR3 sequence is 15 residues long. CDR3: CASSTGTGGGQPQHF. In DNA form, the CDR3 reads TGTGCCAGCAGTACGGGGACAGGGGGCGGTCAGCCCCAGCATTTT.

The chain is built from TRBV5-1 and TRBJ2-2, with a weak D call TRBD2 (5 bases). The germline V gene encodes CDR1 SGHRS and CDR2 YFSETQ. The CDR3 runs 15 residues. V dropped 4 bases and J dropped 4 bases, with 14 bases sitting between them. CDR3 amino acids: CASSRSPSSTGELFF. Here the CDR3 DNA reads TGCGCCAGCAGCCGATCACCTAGCAGCACCGGGGAGCTGTTTTTT.

In this sample, this clone turned up a few times. This chain connects TRBV20-1 to TRBJ2-2, with D unclear. CDR1 is DFQATT and CDR2 is SNEGSKA in the germline V gene (reference sequence). V was shortened by 3 bases and J by 9 bases, with 5 bases between the two germline ends. The CDR3 is 10 amino acids. The CDR3 coding sequence is TGCAGTGCTAGTGTTAGGGAGCTGTTTTTT. Its translation: CSASVRELFF.

Turning to this clone: Other DNA sequences in this sample translate to the same CDR3. The chain uses TRBV9 and TRBJ2-1, with 12 bases identical to TRBD2. The V gene's germline CDR1 is SGDLS and CDR2 YYNGEE. The CDR3 has 16 residues. Trimming cost V 2 bases and J 4 bases; bases outside gene matches: 4. The DNA of the CDR3 is TGTGCCAGCAGCGTGGGAGGGACTAGCGGGTACAATGAGCAGTTCTTC. Translating it yields CASSVGGTSGYNEQFF.

J is TRBJ1-2 and V is TRBV9; D might be TRBD1 (6 bases). The V gene's germline CDR1 is SGDLS and CDR2 YYNGEE. CDR3 length: 13 amino acids. V shed 0 bases and J shed 6 bases, with 9 bases lying between them. The CDR3 sequence is CASSVVQGNGYTF. The CDR3 coding sequence is TGTGCCAGCAGCGTAGTACAGGGAAATGGCTACACCTTC.

The CDR3 here is CASSLGSGHETQYF. CDR3 bases: TGTGCCAGCAGCTTAGGGTCGGGACACGAGACCCAGTACTTC. The chain uses TRBV11-2 and TRBJ2-5, with D possibly being TRBD1 (6 bases). Per the germline V gene, CDR1 is SGHAT and CDR2 is FQNNGV. The CDR3 sequence is 14 residues long. The V end lost 1 base, the J end lost 5 bases, and 11 bases lay between the germline ends. The complete variable domain, with remaining parts taken from reference TRBV11-2 and TRBJ2-5, reads EAGVAQSPRYKIIEKRQSVAFWCNPISGHATLYWYQQILGQGPKLLIQFQNNGVVDDSQLPKDRFSAERLKGVDSTLKIQPAKLEDSAVYLCASSLGSGHETQYFGPGTRLLVL.

This clone has more than one count but fewer than ten. V is TRBV19 and J is TRBJ2-4, with 7 bases matching TRBD2. With V trimmed by 6 bases and J by 13 bases, 12 bases remained unmatched. This CDR3 region has 13 residues. Germline CDR1 is LNHDA and CDR2 is SQIVND (reference sequence). CDR3 in DNA: TGTGCCAGTAGCCCAATGTCCCTAGCGGAGCAGTACTTC. This translates into CASSPMSLAEQYF.

The rearrangement links TRBV5-6 to TRBJ2-7; 9 nucleotides line up with TRBD2. Germline-derived CDR1 and CDR2 are SGHDT and YYEEEE. The CDR3 totals 14 residues. Unmatched junction bases numbered 3, after V lost 4 bases and J lost 1 base. CDR3 protein: CASSPTSGSYEQYF. The DNA of the CDR3 is TGTGCCAGCAGCCCCACTAGCGGGTCCTACGAGCAGTACTTC.

This clone came up a few times. The chain couples TRBV29-1 to TRBJ2-6; 9 bases map to TRBD1. The V gene end was trimmed by 4 bases and the J gene end by 5 bases; junction bases not matched to a gene: 9. The CDR3 has 16 amino acids. Germline V gene sequence: CDR1 SQVTM, CDR2 ANQGSEA. This CDR3 is CSVGAGTGTRANVLTF. The DNA of the CDR3 is TGCAGCGTTGGAGCCGGGACAGGGACTCGGGCCAACGTCCTGACTTTC.

In its sample, this clone was seen a few times. The J gene is TRBJ1-2, the V gene TRBV29-1, with TRBD1 matching 7 bases. The CDR3 is 13 residues long. From germline, CDR1 is SQVTM and CDR2 ANQGSEA. The V gene end was trimmed by 0 bases and the J gene end by 5 bases; junction bases not matched to a gene: 3. The CDR3 here is CSVEDRGQYGYTF. For the CDR3, the DNA is TGCAGCGTTGAAGATCGGGGACAGTATGGCTACACCTTC.

J is TRBJ2-1 and V is TRBV6-6, with D unresolved. The CDR3 is 12 amino acids. The germline CDR1 and CDR2 sequences are MNHNY and SVGAGI (reference sequence). The V end was cut by 5 bases, the J end by 7 bases, with 9 bases between. The DNA for the CDR3 is TGTGCCAGCAGTCAAAACAGAAATGAGCAGTTCTTC. It translates to CASSQNRNEQFF.

This clone was seen a handful of times. This chain joins TRBV30 and TRBJ1-2, with D possibly TRBD1 on 5 matching bases. The V end was cut by 4 bases, the J end by 2 bases, with 8 bases between. Germline values: CDR1 GTSNPN, CDR2 SVGIG (reference sequence). The CDR3 extends over 12 amino acids. The CDR3 DNA is TGTGCCTGGAAGGACATGAACTATGGCTACACCTTC. Translation: CAWKDMNYGYTF.

This clone was observed a handful of times. The J gene is TRBJ2-1, the V gene TRBV18; no reliable D call. The V gene's germline CDR1 is KGHSH and CDR2 LQKENI. The ends were cut back, 0 bases at V and 7 bases at J, with 13 bases in the middle. CDR3 length: 15 amino acids. The chain's CDR3 is CASSPPLAEENEQFF. The CDR3 DNA sequence: TGTGCCAGCTCACCACCACTGGCAGAGGAGAATGAGCAGTTCTTC.

A few counts support this clone. This sequence joins TRBV30 and TRBJ2-7, with D tentatively TRBD2 (6 bases). This CDR3 spans 13 amino acids. Per germline, CDR1 GTSNPN and CDR2 SVGIG (reference sequence). Trimming removed 6 bases at V and 4 bases at J, with 16 bases between. CDR3 region: CACRVAAEYEQYF. CDR3 DNA: TGTGCCTGTCGAGTAGCGGCCGAATACGAGCAGTACTTC. Full variable domain (missing parts from reference TRBV30 and TRBJ2-7): SQTIHQWPATLVQPVGSPLSLECTVEGTSNPNLYWYRQAAGRGLQLLFYSVGIGQISSEVPQNLSASRPQDRQFILSSKKLLLSDSGFYLCACRVAAEYEQYFGPGTRLTVT.

With regard to this clone: The identical CDR3 is also encoded by other nucleotide sequences in the sample. The chain's CDR3 is CASSSPGLAGVNEQFF. CDR3 in DNA: TGCGCCAGCAGCAGCCCGGGACTAGCGGGAGTGAATGAGCAGTTCTTC. This sequence joins TRBV5-1 and TRBJ2-1; TRBD2 agrees at 14 bases. In germline, CDR1 is SGHRS, CDR2 YFSETQ. The V and J ends lost 4 bases and 7 bases, in that order; junction bases with no gene match: 7. The CDR3 is 16 amino acids.

The sample holds a few counts of this clone. The rearrangement links TRBV10-3 to TRBJ1-2; 7 bases align to TRBD1. V was clipped by 4 bases and J by 4 bases; unmatched bases: 0. Germline V gene lookup returns CDR1 ENHRY and CDR2 SYGVKD. The CDR3 extends over 12 amino acids. CDR3 bases: TGTGCCATCAGTGGACAGGGCTATGGCTACACCTTC. The encoded protein is CAISGQGYGYTF.

The CDR3 loop is CASSLTLNTEAFF. The CDR3 bases are TGTGCCAGCAGTCTCACACTGAACACTGAAGCTTTCTTT. The chain is built from TRBV28 and TRBJ1-1; D is undetermined. Germline CDR1 is MDHEN and CDR2 is SYDVKM. This CDR3 is built from 13 residues. Trimming shortened V by 5 bases and J by 0 bases, and 7 bases separated the two germline ends.

V is TRBV7-9 and J is TRBJ2-7; D is perhaps TRBD2 (6 bases). There are 14 residues in the CDR3. Germline CDR1 is SEHNR and CDR2 is FQNEAQ (reference sequence). V dropped 6 bases and J dropped 2 bases, with 14 bases sitting between them. In DNA form, the CDR3 reads TGTGCCAGCAGGCTCAGCGGGCCCGCCTACGAGCAGTACTTC. Its protein product is CASRLSGPAYEQYF. Together with reference TRBV7-9 and TRBJ2-7, the CDR3 gives the full variable domain: DTGVSQNPRHKITKRGQNVTFRCDPISEHNRLYWYRQTLGQGPEFLTYFQNEAQLEKSRLLSDRFSAERPKGSFSTLEIQRTEQGDSAMYLCASRLSGPAYEQYFGPGTRLTVT.

This chain uses TRBV30 with TRBJ2-1, with TRBD1 matching over 10 bases. The V gene's germline CDR1 is GTSNPN and CDR2 SVGIG (reference sequence). J was trimmed by 3 bases and V by 5 bases; bases with no gene match: 1. The length of the CDR3 is 13 residues. The chain's CDR3 is CAWGDRGYNEQFF. The DNA of the CDR3 is TGTGCCTGGGGGGACAGGGGCTACAATGAGCAGTTCTTC.

This clone was seen a handful of times. V usage is TRBV28 and J usage is TRBJ1-2, with TRBD1 identical over 7 bases. CDR3 size: 14 residues. Looked up from germline, CDR1 is MDHEN and CDR2 is SYDVKM. V gave up 5 bases and J gave up 2 bases; unmatched junction bases: 5. The CDR3: CASSPPGQNYGYTF. The CDR3 coding sequence is TGTGCCAGCAGTCCGCCGGGACAGAACTATGGCTACACCTTC.

There are a few counts of this clone. The chain joins TRBV28 to TRBJ1-2; no clear D gene. Germline V lookup: CDR1 MDHEN, CDR2 SYDVKM. V was trimmed by 1 base and J by 3 bases, leaving 9 bases between them. The CDR3 totals 14 residues. DNA of the CDR3: TGTGCCAGCAGTTTATCCCCCCGGGACTATGGCTACACCTTC. Encoded protein: CASSLSPRDYGYTF.

The chain recombines TRBV7-6 with TRBJ2-6; the D gene is possibly TRBD2 (5 bases). Germline V gives CDR1 SGHVS, CDR2 FNYEAQ. V shed 7 bases and J shed 2 bases, with 15 bases lying between them. The CDR3 loop spans 16 amino acids. The CDR3 sequence: CASTPGRGTGANVLTF. The DNA of the CDR3 is TGTGCCAGCACTCCCGGACGGGGTACTGGGGCCAACGTCCTGACTTTC.

The chain uses TRBV9 and TRBJ2-3; D call uncertain. This CDR3 region has 12 residues. Germline CDR1 reads SGDLS; CDR2 reads YYNGEE. The germline V and J ends were trimmed by 2 bases and 1 base, with 2 bases remaining between them. This CDR3 reads CASSVGTDTQYF. CDR3 nucleotide sequence: TGTGCCAGCAGCGTCGGCACAGATACGCAGTATTTT.

This clone was found a few times. V and J are TRBV25-1 and TRBJ2-6; D remains ambiguous. The CDR3 consists of 15 residues. The ends were cut back, 0 bases at V and 1 base at J, with 4 bases in the middle. Germline V gives CDR1 MGHDK, CDR2 SYGVNS. The CDR3 loop reads CASSEYSSGANVLTF. The CDR3, as DNA: TGTGCCAGCAGTGAATACAGTTCTGGGGCCAACGTCCTGACTTTC.

The sample holds a few counts of this clone. The chain combines TRBV7-9 with TRBJ2-7; TRBD1 agrees at 11 bases. The CDR3 is 15 amino acids. The junction had 1 base not matched to a gene; V was cut back by 0 bases and J by 3 bases. Germline V gives CDR1 SEHNR, CDR2 FQNEAQ (reference sequence). CDR3 bases: TGTGCCAGCAGCTTAGCGGGACAGGGGGGCTACGAGCAGTACTTC. This gives the protein CASSLAGQGGYEQYF.

The rearrangement links TRBV4-3 to TRBJ1-4, with D perhaps matching TRBD1 (5 bases). The germline V gene has CDR1 LGHNA and CDR2 YSLEER. Trimming removed 4 bases at V and 8 bases at J, with 17 bases between. The CDR3 is 15 residues long. CDR3 DNA sequence: TGCGCCAGCAGCCTAGACCCCCAGGGTGAAGAAAAACTGTTTTTT. Translating gives CASSLDPQGEEKLFF.

The chain couples TRBV7-8 to TRBJ2-1; D uncertain. The ends were cut back, 4 bases at V and 8 bases at J, with 9 bases in the middle. Per the germline V gene, CDR1 is SGHVS and CDR2 is FQNEAQ. The CDR3 runs to 12 residues. The chain's CDR3 is CASSSGEHEQFF. CDR3 bases: TGTGCCAGCAGCTCCGGTGAACATGAGCAGTTCTTC.

The chain employs TRBV6-1 and TRBJ2-7; 10 bases align to TRBD1. The V and J ends lost 2 bases and 3 bases, in that order; junction bases with no gene match: 7. CDR1 is MNHNS and CDR2 is SASEGT in the germline V gene. This CDR3 region has 16 residues. Here the CDR3 reads CASSEPPGTGVYEQYF. CDR3 coding DNA: TGTGCCAGCAGTGAACCACCGGGGACAGGGGTCTACGAGCAGTACTTC.